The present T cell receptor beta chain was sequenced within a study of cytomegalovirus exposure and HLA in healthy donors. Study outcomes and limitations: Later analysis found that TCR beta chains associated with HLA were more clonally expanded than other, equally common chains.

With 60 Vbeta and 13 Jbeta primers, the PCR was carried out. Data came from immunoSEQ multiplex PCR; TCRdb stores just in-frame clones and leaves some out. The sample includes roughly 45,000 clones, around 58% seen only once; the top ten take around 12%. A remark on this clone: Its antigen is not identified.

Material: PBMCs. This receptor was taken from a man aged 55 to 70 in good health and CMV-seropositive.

The CDR3 here is CASSQGREIYEAFF. CDR3 sequence (DNA): TGCGCCAGCAGCCAAGGACGGGAAATCTATGAAGCTTTCTTT. This sequence joins TRBV4-3 and TRBJ1-1; D gene uncertain. The germline V gene has CDR1 LGHNA and CDR2 YSLEER. V was pared by 1 base and J by 7 bases, with 13 bases between. The CDR3 sequence is 14 residues long.